The next 30 T cell receptor beta chains were all read from a single sample in a study of regulatory T cells in long-lasting Graves disease (dated by TCRdb to the early 2020s). The library was produced with multiplex PCR. TCRdb lists the instrument as Illumina HiSeq 4000. TCR beta libraries were built with iRepertoire HTBI primers and Arm-PCR amplification of CDR3 regions. The public reads were reprocessed in TCRdb via fastp at Q25 and MiXCR, keeping in-frame beta chains. Rows are unified per CDR3 protein, each entry keeping the most common DNA and genes. This sample comprises some 340,000 distinct CDR3 sequences, approximately 25% of them detected only once. Around 30% of the sample is taken by the ten largest. In light of the paper, this sample's time point label describes: persistent/refractory GD, antithyroid drugs over 5 years with positive TRAb. For both TCR sequencing and RNA sequencing, RNA was extracted from PBMCs in TRIzol.

Source: peripheral blood mononuclear cells (PBMCs), taken when the disease was refractory, from a patient treated with antithyroid drugs. These receptors were taken from a woman aged 40 to 50 with Graves disease. Donor details come from another sample of the same person, matched by shared clones.

The J gene is TRBJ2-1, the V gene TRBV28; D is perhaps TRBD1 (6 bases). V was trimmed by 5 bases and J by 7 bases, leaving 21 bases between them. The CDR3 runs to 16 residues. Germline-derived CDR1 and CDR2 are MDHEN and SYDVKM. The DNA of the CDR3 is TGTGCCAGCAGTCCCCGACAGGTAAAGAGAGGGAATGAGCAGTTCTTC. It specifies CASSPRQVKRGNEQFF.

Turning to this clonotype: This may come from a read error, since a much larger clone is one base off. The rearrangement joins TRBV27 to TRBJ2-7, with a weak D call TRBD1 (6 bases). CDR1 is MNHEY and CDR2 is SMNVEV in the germline V gene (reference sequence). The CDR3 totals 14 residues. The germline V and J ends were trimmed by 3 bases and 9 bases, with 18 bases remaining between them. The chain's CDR3 is CASSFTGSPRPQYF. In DNA, the CDR3 is TGTGCCAGCAGTTTCACAGGGTCACCTCGACCGCAGTACTTC.

The V and J genes are TRBV7-9 and TRBJ2-6; 8 bases line up with TRBD2. CDR3 length: 18 residues. J gave up 3 bases and V 6 bases, and 13 bases lay outside the gene matches. The germline V gene has CDR1 SEHNR and CDR2 FQNEAQ (reference sequence). CDR3 coding DNA: TGTGCCAGCAGTTTAATGAACGCGGGGGGCGATGGGGCCAACGTCCTGACTTTC. Its translation is CASSLMNAGGDGANVLTF. The entire variable domain, with the rest obtained from reference TRBV7-9 and TRBJ2-6, is as follows: DTGVSQNPRHKITKRGQNVTFRCDPISEHNRLYWYRQTLGQGPEFLTYFQNEAQLEKSRLLSDRFSAERPKGSFSTLEIQRTEQGDSAMYLCASSLMNAGGDGANVLTFGAGSRLTVL.

Only a few counts were recorded for this clonotype. This rearrangement joins TRBV7-9 to TRBJ2-7, with D possibly being TRBD1 (5 bases). The CDR3 is 15 residues long. V dropped 3 bases and J dropped 7 bases, with 19 bases sitting between them. CDR1 SEHNR and CDR2 FQNEAQ come from the germline V gene (reference sequence). As DNA, the CDR3 is TGTGCCAGCAGCTTCGTAGGGGCAGGGATAAATGAGCAGTACTTC. It translates to CASSFVGAGINEQYF.

The count of this clonotype is one. The rearrangement joins TRBV20-1 to TRBJ1-1; D unresolved. Per the germline V gene, CDR1 is DFQATT and CDR2 is SNEGSKA (reference sequence). The CDR3 contains 14 residues. Trimming left V 0 bases short and J 4 bases short, with 12 bases between. CDR3 loop: CSARDERSSTEAFF. CDR3 in DNA: TGCAGTGCTAGAGATGAACGGAGTAGCACTGAAGCTTTCTTT.

The gene calls are TRBV29-1 and TRBJ2-7; no clear D gene. The V end lost 2 bases, the J end lost 4 bases, and 6 bases lay between the germline ends. The CDR3 contains 11 residues. Looked up from germline, CDR1 is SQVTM and CDR2 is ANQGSEA. In DNA, the CDR3 is TGCAGCGTTGAAATTAAGTACGAGCAGTACTTC. It encodes CSVEIKYEQYF.

In regard to this clonotype: Compared with germline, one end of the junction differs, possibly owing to a read error. The V call is TRBV7-9, the J call TRBJ2-2; the D gene is possibly TRBD2 (6 bases). CDR1 and CDR2 (germline): SEHNR, FQNEAQ (reference sequence). This CDR3 comprises 15 residues. CDR3 coding DNA: TGTGGCAGCAGCTTCGGAGGGCTGAACACCGGGGAGCTGTTTTTT. It is translated as CGSSFGGLNTGELFF.

The rearrangement links TRBV7-2 to TRBJ2-7; D unresolved. The V gene lost 5 bases and the J gene lost 0 bases, with 11 bases spanning the gap. Per germline, CDR1 SGHTA and CDR2 FQGNSA. CDR3 length equals 14 residues. The DNA of the CDR3 is TGTGCCAGCAGCCCACGATCCAGCTCCTACGAGCAGTACTTC. As protein: CASSPRSSSYEQYF.

The rearrangement joins TRBV6-1 to TRBJ2-7; 7 nucleotides match TRBD1. The trim removed 7 bases at V and 1 base at J, leaving 10 bases unmatched. CDR1 is MNHNS and CDR2 is SASEGT in the germline V gene. This CDR3 contains 15 residues. The CDR3 sequence: CASKMVGQKSYEQYF. DNA for the CDR3: TGTGCCAGCAAAATGGTGGGACAGAAGTCCTACGAGCAGTACTTC.

In regard to this clonotype: Given a much more abundant clone one base away, this may be a read error. This chain links TRBV6-1 with TRBJ1-4, with a possible D match to TRBD1 (6 bases). The CDR3 is 15 amino acids. V lost 5 bases and J lost 7, with 17 bases in between. CDR1 and CDR2 (germline): MNHNS, SASEGT. The CDR3 sequence: CASSREGHSGEKLFF. CDR3 DNA sequence: TGTGCCAGCAGTCGAGAGGGACACTCGGGTGAAAAACTGTTTTTT.

This clonotype has ten or more counts. The gene calls are TRBV27 and TRBJ1-1, with 9 nucleotides matching TRBD1. The V gene's germline CDR1 is MNHEY and CDR2 SMNVEV (reference sequence). After removal of 1 base from V and 6 bases from J, the junction contained 6 bases not matched to a gene. CDR3 length: 15 amino acids. Written as DNA, the CDR3 is TGTGCCAGCAGTTTATATTCGGGACAGGGAGCTGAAGCTTTCTTT. Translated: CASSLYSGQGAEAFF.

This clonotype was seen ten or more times. J is TRBJ2-5 and V is TRBV2; 14 bases fit TRBD2. Germline CDR1 is SNHLY and CDR2 is FYNNEI. V was pared by 5 bases and J by 5 bases, with 4 bases of the junction left unmatched. This CDR3 is built from 15 residues. The CDR3 protein is CASSYGTSGSETQYF. CDR3 bases: TGTGCCAGCAGTTACGGGACTAGCGGGAGTGAGACCCAGTACTTC.

The chain joins TRBV6-2 or TRBV6-3 to TRBJ2-3; 7 nucleotides line up with TRBD2. The CDR3 runs to 16 residues. The ends lost 5 bases at V and 4 bases at J; junction bases unmatched: 12. From germline, CDR1 is MNHEY and CDR2 SVGEGT. The DNA for the CDR3 is TGTGCCAGCAGTGGTAGACTGGCGGGAGATTCAGATACGCAGTATTTT. This encodes CASSGRLAGDSDTQYF.

This clonotype was seen ten or more times. V is TRBV28 and J is TRBJ1-5; no definite D call. Germline loops: CDR1 MDHEN, CDR2 SYDVKM. The CDR3 covers 15 residues. V lost 2 bases, J lost 0 bases, and 8 bases lay in between. The chain's CDR3 is CASSLTASSNQPQHF. Written as DNA, the CDR3 is TGTGCCAGCAGTTTAACGGCCTCTAGCAATCAGCCCCAGCATTTT.

This sequence joins TRBV20-1 and TRBJ2-1, with D perhaps matching TRBD1 or TRBD2 (6 bases each). This CDR3 has 13 amino acids. Deletions cut 6 bases from V and 5 bases from J, with 14 bases between. Per germline, CDR1 DFQATT and CDR2 SNEGSKA (reference sequence). CDR3 region: CSAGGIPDNEQFF. The CDR3 bases are TGCAGTGCCGGGGGCATACCAGACAATGAGCAGTTCTTC.

Remarks on this clonotype: A far larger clone is a single base away, which makes a read error likely. The chain couples TRBV6-2 or TRBV6-3 to TRBJ1-1; TRBD1 is a possible D gene (5 bases). Germline CDR1 is MNHEY and CDR2 is SVGEGT. This CDR3 region has 17 residues. CDR3 in DNA: TGTGCCAGCAGTCAAAGTTTAGGGCCAGGGAGTGGAACTGAAGCTTCCTTT. Protein sequence: CASSQSLGPGSGTEASF.

Ten or more counts support this clonotype. In nucleotides, the CDR3 is TGTGCCTGGGCGGGACAGCTTAATGAAAAACTGTTTTTT. It is translated as CAWAGQLNEKLFF. The gene calls are TRBV30 and TRBJ1-4, with 7 bases fitting TRBD1. Trimming took 5 bases from V and 4 from J; bases not matched to a gene: 4. The CDR3 covers 13 residues. CDR1 GTSNPN and CDR2 SVGIG come from the germline V gene (reference sequence).

CDR3 amino acids: CASREALSTDTQYF. The CDR3 DNA reads as TGTGCCAGCAGGGAGGCGCTGAGCACAGATACGCAGTATTTT. The J gene is TRBJ2-3, the V gene TRBV2, with D possibly matching TRBD2 (5 bases). The CDR3 spans 14 residues. Germline lookup yields CDR1 SNHLY and CDR2 FYNNEI. Trimming removed 6 bases from V and 0 bases from J, with 10 bases in between.

This clonotype was seen repeatedly, ten times or more. This chain uses TRBV7-9 with TRBJ1-1, with D unclear. CDR3 length: 14 amino acids. CDR1 is SEHNR and CDR2 is FQNEAQ in the germline V gene (reference sequence). V gave up 4 bases and J gave up 3 bases, with 12 bases separating them. CDR3 DNA sequence: TGTGCCAGCAGCTCTCGGGGAGACCACACTGAAGCTTTCTTT. Its translation is CASSSRGDHTEAFF.

This clonotype came up a few times. V gene TRBV29-1 combines with J gene TRBJ2-7; D is uncertain. Germline CDR1 reads SQVTM; CDR2 reads ANQGSEA. This CDR3 region has 12 residues. V lost 0 bases and J 2 bases, leaving 5 bases between the germline ends. The DNA of the CDR3 is TGCAGCGTTGAAGATGAGGCCTACGAGCAGTACTTC. Its protein is CSVEDEAYEQYF.

The CDR3 DNA follows: TGTGCCAGCAGCTTGTTACAGGGTCGAGGTGAGCAGTTCTTC. Its translation: CASSLLQGRGEQFF. This chain links TRBV13 with TRBJ2-1; a possible D gene is TRBD1 (6 bases). In germline, CDR1 is PRHDT, CDR2 FYEKMQ (reference sequence). The CDR3 spans 14 residues. With 3 bases removed from V and 9 bases from J, the gap between germline ends came to 15 bases.

This clonotype was detected ten times or more. Compared with germline, one end of the junction differs, possibly owing to a read error. V is TRBV7-9 and J is TRBJ2-5; TRBD1 aligns across 8 bases. CDR1 and CDR2 (germline): SEHNR, FQNEAQ (reference sequence). The CDR3 has 14 residues. This chain's CDR3 is CASSLGQGQETQYF. CDR3 DNA sequence: TGTGCCAGCAGTTTAGGACAGGGACAGGAGACCCAGTACTTC.

This clonotype was observed at least ten times. The rearrangement links TRBV13 to TRBJ2-5, with D possibly being TRBD1 (6 bases). The CDR3 covers 15 residues. Per germline, CDR1 PRHDT and CDR2 FYEKMQ (reference sequence). V lost 4 bases and J 3 bases, leaving 15 bases between the germline ends. CDR3 sequence: CASSCKGTSEETQYF. The CDR3 nucleotides are TGTGCCAGCAGCTGTAAAGGGACATCAGAAGAGACCCAGTACTTC.

In regard to this clonotype: In this CDR3 the conserved last residue, phenylalanine or tryptophan, is missing, so a read error is likely. V usage is TRBV7-9 and J usage is TRBJ2-5; D possibly matches TRBD1 or TRBD2 (5 bases each). This CDR3 contains 15 residues. CDR1 is SEHNR, CDR2 FQNEAQ, per germline (reference sequence). V lost 1 base and J 1 base, leaving 10 bases between the germline ends. The CDR3 DNA reads TGTGCCAGCAGCTTAGTGGTTGGGGGCCAAGAGACCCAGTACCTC. It codes for CASSLVVGGQETQYL.

This clonotype appeared a few times. The rearrangement joins TRBV3-1 to TRBJ2-2; 7 bases match TRBD2. In germline, CDR1 is LGHDT, CDR2 YNNKEL (reference sequence). This CDR3 contains 15 residues. V was pared by 4 bases and J by 4 bases, with 6 bases of the junction left unmatched. The CDR3 region is CASSPSGMTTGELFF. The CDR3 DNA reads TGTGCCAGCAGCCCAAGCGGGATGACCACCGGGGAGCTGTTTTTT. Full variable domain (rest looked up from reference TRBV3-1 and TRBJ2-2): DTAVSQTPKYLVTQMGNDKSIKCEQNLGHDTMYWYKQDSKKFLKIMFSYNNKELIINETVPNRFSPKSPDKAHLNLHINSLELGDSAVYFCASSPSGMTTGELFFGEGSRLTVL.

This clonotype turned up a few times. V gene TRBV20-1 combines with J gene TRBJ2-7, with 9 bases identical to TRBD2. V dropped 5 bases and J dropped 3; count of bases not matched to a gene: 5. The CDR3 loop spans 13 amino acids. The germline V gene encodes CDR1 DFQATT and CDR2 SNEGSKA (reference sequence). The DNA for the CDR3 is TGCAGTGCTGGCGGGAGGGGTAGCTACGAGCAGTACTTC. Its protein product is CSAGGRGSYEQYF.

This clonotype was seen repeatedly, ten times or more. The rearrangement uses TRBV7-9 and TRBJ1-1, with D unresolved. Germline-derived CDR1 and CDR2 are SEHNR and FQNEAQ (reference sequence). Between the trimmed V and J ends, which lost 4 bases and 6 bases, there was a span of 12 bases. CDR3 size: 13 residues. In DNA, the CDR3 is TGTGCCAGCAGCTCCGGAACGGCCGCTGAAGCTTTCTTT. Translated: CASSSGTAAEAFF.

This clonotype was seen ten or more times. V and J are TRBV10-3 and TRBJ1-5; a possible D gene is TRBD1 (6 bases). V dropped 3 bases and J dropped 11 bases, with 17 bases sitting between them. From germline, CDR1 is ENHRY and CDR2 SYGVKD. CDR3 length equals 14 residues. The DNA for the CDR3 is TGTGCCATCAGTGACAAGACAGGAGGGGGATCCCAGCATTTT. Amino acids: CAISDKTGGGSQHF.

V is TRBV2 and J is TRBJ2-5, with D unresolved. The DNA end is a closer match to TRBJ2-1, so the J assignment may be wrong. This CDR3 has 15 amino acids. Looked up from germline, CDR1 is SNHLY and CDR2 is FYNNEI. The CDR3 DNA reads TGTGCCAGCAGTGAAGAGGCAGGTTTCGACAATGAGCAGTTCTTC. Protein: CASSEEAGFDNEQFF.

Ten or more counts support this clonotype. This CDR3 is CATRDPGGTTEAFF. In nucleotides, the CDR3 is TGTGCCACCAGAGATCCAGGGGGGACCACTGAAGCTTTCTTT. This sequence joins TRBV24-1 and TRBJ1-1; 7 bases are a match to TRBD1. The CDR3 length is 14 residues. V trimming: 7 bases; J trimming: 4 bases; junction bases outside the gene matches: 8. In germline, CDR1 is KGHDR, CDR2 SFDVKD.